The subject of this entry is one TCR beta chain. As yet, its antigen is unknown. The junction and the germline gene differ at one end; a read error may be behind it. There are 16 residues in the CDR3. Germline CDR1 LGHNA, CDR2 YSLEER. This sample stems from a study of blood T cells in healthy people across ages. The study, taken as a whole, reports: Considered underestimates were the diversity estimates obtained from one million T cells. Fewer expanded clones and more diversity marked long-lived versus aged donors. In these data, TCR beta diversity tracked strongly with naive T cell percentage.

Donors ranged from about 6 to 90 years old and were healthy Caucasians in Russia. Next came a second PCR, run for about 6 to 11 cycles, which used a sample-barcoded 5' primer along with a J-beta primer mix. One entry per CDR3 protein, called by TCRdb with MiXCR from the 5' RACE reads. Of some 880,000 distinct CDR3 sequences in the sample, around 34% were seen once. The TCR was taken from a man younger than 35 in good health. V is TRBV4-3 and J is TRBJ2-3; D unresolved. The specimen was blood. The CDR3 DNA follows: TGCGCCGGCAGCCAAGATCCCGGCCAAAGTACAGATACGCAGTATTTT. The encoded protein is CAGSQDPGQSTDTQYF.